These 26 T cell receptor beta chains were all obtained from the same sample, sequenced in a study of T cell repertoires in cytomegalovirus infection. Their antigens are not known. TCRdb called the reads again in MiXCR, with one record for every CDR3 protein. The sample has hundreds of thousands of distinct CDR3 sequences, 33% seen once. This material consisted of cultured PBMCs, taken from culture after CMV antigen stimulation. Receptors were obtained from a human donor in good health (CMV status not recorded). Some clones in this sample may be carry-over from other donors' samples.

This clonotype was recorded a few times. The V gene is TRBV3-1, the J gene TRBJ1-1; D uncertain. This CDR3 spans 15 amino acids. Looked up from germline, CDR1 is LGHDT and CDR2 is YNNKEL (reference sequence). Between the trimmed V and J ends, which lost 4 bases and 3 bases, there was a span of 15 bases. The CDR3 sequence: CASSPLGGLDTEAFF. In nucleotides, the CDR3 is TGTGCCAGCAGCCCCCTAGGAGGTCTTGACACTGAAGCTTTCTTT.

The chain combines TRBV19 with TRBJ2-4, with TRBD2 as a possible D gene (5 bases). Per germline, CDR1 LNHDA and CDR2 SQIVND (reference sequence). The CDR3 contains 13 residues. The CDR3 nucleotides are TGTGCGGCGAGGGATTGGGCCAAAAACATTCAGTACTTC. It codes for CAARDWAKNIQYF.

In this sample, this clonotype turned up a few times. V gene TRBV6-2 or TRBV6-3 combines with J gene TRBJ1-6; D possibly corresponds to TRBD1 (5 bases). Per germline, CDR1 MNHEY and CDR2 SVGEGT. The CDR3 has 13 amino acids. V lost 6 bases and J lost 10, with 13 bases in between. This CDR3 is CASSPRQTSPLHF. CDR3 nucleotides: TGTGCCAGCAGCCCACGACAGACCTCACCCCTCCACTTT.

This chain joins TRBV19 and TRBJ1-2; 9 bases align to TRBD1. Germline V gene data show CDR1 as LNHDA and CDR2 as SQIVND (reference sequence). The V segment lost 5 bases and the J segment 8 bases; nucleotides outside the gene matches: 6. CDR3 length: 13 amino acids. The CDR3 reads CASSPGTGQGYTF. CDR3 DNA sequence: TGTGCCAGTAGTCCAGGGACAGGGCAAGGCTACACCTTC.

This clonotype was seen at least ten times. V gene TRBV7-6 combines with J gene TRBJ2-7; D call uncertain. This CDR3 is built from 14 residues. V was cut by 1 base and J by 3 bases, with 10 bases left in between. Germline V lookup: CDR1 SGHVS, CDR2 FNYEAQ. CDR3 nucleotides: TGTGCCAGCAGCTTAGAGGCCGGATACTACGAGCAGTACTTC. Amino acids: CASSLEAGYYEQYF.

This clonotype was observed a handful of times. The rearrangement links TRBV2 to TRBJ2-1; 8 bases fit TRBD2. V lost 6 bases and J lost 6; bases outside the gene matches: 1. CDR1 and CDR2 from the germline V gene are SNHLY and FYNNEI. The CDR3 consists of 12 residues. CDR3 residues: CASRGTSNEQFF. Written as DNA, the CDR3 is TGTGCCAGCAGGGGGACTAGCAATGAGCAGTTCTTC.

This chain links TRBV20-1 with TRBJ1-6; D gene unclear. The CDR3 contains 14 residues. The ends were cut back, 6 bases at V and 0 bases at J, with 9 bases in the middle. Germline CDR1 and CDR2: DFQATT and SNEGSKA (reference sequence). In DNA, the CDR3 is TGCAGTGCCGGCCGGGGCTCCTATAATTCACCCCTCCACTTT. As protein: CSAGRGSYNSPLHF.

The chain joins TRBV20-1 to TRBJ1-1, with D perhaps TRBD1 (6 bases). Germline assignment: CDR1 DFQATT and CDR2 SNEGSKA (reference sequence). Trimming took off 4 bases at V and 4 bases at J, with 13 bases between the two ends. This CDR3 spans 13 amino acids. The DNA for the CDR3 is TGCAGTGCTAATCCCTCAGGGGCCACTGAAGCTTTCTTT. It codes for CSANPSGATEAFF.

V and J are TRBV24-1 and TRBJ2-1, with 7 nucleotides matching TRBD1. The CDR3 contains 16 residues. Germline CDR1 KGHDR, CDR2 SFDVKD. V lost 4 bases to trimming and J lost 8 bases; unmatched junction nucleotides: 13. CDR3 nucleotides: TGTGCCACCAGTGAGCCTTCAGGAACAGGGGCGGATGAGCAGTTCTTC. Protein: CATSEPSGTGADEQFF.

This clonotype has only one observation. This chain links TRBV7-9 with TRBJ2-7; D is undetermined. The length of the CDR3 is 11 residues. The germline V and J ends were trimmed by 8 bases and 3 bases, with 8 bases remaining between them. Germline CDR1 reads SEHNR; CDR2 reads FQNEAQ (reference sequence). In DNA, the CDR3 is TGTGCCAGCGGCCTGATCTACGAGCAGTACTTC. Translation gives CASGLIYEQYF.

The CDR3 is CASSPDRGSNYGYTF. The CDR3 DNA reads TGTGCCAGCAGTCCTGACAGGGGTAGTAACTATGGCTACACCTTC. The chain links TRBV27 to TRBJ1-2, with 8 bases that match TRBD1. CDR1 is MNHEY, CDR2 SMNVEV, per germline (reference sequence). CDR3 length: 15 amino acids. V shed 5 bases, J shed 1 base, and the junction held 6 bases outside the gene matches.

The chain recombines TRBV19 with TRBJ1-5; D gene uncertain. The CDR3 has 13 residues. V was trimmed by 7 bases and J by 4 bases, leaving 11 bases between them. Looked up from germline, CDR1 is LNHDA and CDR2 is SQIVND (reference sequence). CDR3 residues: CASTARENQPQHF. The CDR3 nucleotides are TGTGCCAGTACCGCGAGGGAGAATCAGCCCCAGCATTTT.

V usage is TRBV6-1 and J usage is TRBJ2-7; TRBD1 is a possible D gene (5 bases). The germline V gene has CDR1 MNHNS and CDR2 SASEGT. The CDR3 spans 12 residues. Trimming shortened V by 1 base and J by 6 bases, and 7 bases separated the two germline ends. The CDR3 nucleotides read TGTGCCAGCAGTGAAGGACAGATCGAGCAGTACTTC. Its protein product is CASSEGQIEQYF.

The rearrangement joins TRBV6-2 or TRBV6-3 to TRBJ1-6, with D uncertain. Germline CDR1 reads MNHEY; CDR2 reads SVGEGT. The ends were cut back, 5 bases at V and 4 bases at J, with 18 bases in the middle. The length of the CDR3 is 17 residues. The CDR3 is CASSGPAGLFYNSPLHF. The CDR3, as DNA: TGTGCCAGCAGTGGACCCGCCGGACTCTTTTATAATTCACCCCTCCACTTT.

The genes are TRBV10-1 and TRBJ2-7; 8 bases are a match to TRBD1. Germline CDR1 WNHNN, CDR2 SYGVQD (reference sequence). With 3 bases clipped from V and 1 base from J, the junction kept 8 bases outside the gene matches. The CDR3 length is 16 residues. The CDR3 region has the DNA TGCGCCAGCAGTGAAGATCCAGGGGGCGCATCCTACGAGCAGTACTTC. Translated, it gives CASSEDPGGASYEQYF.

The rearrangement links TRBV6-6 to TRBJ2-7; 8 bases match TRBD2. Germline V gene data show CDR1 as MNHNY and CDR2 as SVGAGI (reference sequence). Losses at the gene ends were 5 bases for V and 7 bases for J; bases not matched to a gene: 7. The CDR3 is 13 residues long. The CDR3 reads CASSPRLAQEQYF. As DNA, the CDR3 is TGTGCCAGCAGTCCACGACTAGCGCAAGAGCAGTACTTC.

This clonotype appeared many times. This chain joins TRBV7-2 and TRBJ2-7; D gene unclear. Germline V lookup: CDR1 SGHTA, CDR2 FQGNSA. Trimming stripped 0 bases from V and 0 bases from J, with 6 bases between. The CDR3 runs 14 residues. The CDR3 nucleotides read TGTGCCAGCAGCTTAGCAACCCTCTCCTACGAGCAGTACTTC. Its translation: CASSLATLSYEQYF.

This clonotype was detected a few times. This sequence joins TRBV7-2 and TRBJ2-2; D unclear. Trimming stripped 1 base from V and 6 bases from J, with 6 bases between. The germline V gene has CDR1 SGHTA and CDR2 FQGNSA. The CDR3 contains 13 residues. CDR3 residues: CASSLVPPGELFF. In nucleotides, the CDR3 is TGTGCCAGCAGCTTAGTGCCCCCCGGGGAGCTGTTTTTT.

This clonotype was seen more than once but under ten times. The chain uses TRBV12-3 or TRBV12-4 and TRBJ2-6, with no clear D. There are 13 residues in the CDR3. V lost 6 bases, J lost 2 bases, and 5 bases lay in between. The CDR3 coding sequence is TGTGCCAGCAGGGGCCCTGGGGCCAACGTCCTGACTTTC. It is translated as CASRGPGANVLTF.

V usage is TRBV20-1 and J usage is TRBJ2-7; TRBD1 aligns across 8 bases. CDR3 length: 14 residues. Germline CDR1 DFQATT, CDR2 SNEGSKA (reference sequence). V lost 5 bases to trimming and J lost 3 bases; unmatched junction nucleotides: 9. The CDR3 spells CSASRTGQNYEQYF. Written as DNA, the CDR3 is TGCAGTGCTTCAAGGACAGGGCAGAACTACGAGCAGTACTTC.

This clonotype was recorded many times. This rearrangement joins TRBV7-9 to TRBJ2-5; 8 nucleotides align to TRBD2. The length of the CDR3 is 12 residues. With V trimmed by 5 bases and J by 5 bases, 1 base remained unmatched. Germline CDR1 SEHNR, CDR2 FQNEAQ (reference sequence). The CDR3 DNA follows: TGTGCCAGCAGCGCTAGCGGGGAGACCCAGTACTTC. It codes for CASSASGETQYF.

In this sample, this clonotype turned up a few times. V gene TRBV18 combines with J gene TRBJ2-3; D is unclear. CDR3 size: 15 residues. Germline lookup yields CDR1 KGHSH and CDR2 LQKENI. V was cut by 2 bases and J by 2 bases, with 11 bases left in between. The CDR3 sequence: CASSPLNTLTDTQYF. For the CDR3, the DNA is TGTGCCAGCTCACCATTGAACACCCTCACAGATACGCAGTATTTT.

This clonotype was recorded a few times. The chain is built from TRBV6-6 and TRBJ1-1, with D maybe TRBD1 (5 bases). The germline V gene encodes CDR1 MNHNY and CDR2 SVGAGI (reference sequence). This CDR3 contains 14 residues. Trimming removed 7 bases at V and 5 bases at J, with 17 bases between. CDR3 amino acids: CASTTFRGRTEAFF. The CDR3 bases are TGTGCCAGCACCACTTTTAGGGGTAGGACTGAAGCTTTCTTT.

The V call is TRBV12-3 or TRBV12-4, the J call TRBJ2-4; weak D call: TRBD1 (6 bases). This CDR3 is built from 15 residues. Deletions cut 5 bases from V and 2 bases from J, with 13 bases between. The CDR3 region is CASSPTGWTKNIQYF. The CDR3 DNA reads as TGTGCCAGCAGTCCTACAGGGTGGACCAAAAACATTCAGTACTTC.

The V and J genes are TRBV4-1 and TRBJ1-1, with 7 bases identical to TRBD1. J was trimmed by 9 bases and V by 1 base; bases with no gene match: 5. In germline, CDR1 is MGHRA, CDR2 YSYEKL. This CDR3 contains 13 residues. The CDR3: CASSQGQGVQAFF. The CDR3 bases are TGCGCCAGCAGCCAAGGGCAGGGGGTCCAAGCTTTCTTT.

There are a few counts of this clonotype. Here the CDR3 reads CASSLRRLGSPLHF. The CDR3 coding sequence is TGTGCCAGCAGCTTAAGGCGATTGGGTTCACCCCTCCACTTT. The chain uses TRBV7-6 and TRBJ1-6, with D hard to call. Germline V gene data show CDR1 as SGHVS and CDR2 as FNYEAQ. V was cut by 2 bases and J by 9 bases, with 11 bases left in between. The CDR3 is 14 residues long.